Listed below are T cell receptor beta chains from one sample, sequenced in a study of T cells in Graves' hyperthyroidism and ophthalmopathy. TCRdb passed the multiplex PCR reads through MiXCR, listing each CDR3 protein once. This table holds roughly 720,000 distinct CDR3 sequences, roughly a sixth found once. Source material: blood. The receptors were sampled from a man between 45 and 60 years old with Graves' hyperthyroidism. The CDR3 runs from the conserved cysteine through the conserved F or W. Each record gives: CDR3 protein, CDR3 DNA, V gene, clone size, D gene, J gene. A D gene is named only where the DNA matches it firmly. Size is omitted from some rows. Given values are once, few, many or a class for expanded clones.

CDR3 protein: CASSPIAGGGQETQYF; CDR3 DNA: TGTGCCAGCAGTCCAATAGCGGGAGGGGGGCAAGAGACCCAGTACTTC; V gene: TRBV27; clone size: many; D gene: TRBD2; J gene: TRBJ2-5
CDR3 protein: CASSLEGGAKEAFF; CDR3 DNA: TGTGCCAGCAGTCTAGAAGGAGGGGCAAAGGAAGCTTTCTTT; V gene: TRBV27; clone size: many; D gene: NA; J gene: TRBJ1-1
CDR3 protein: CASSDPGSVWSQHF; CDR3 DNA: TGTGCCAGCAGTGATCCAGGCTCCGTGTGGTCCCAGCATTTT; V gene: TRBV2; clone size: many; D gene: NA; J gene: TRBJ1-5
CDR3 protein: CATGTSGSSNEQFF; CDR3 DNA: TGTGCCACAGGGACTAGCGGGAGTTCAAATGAGCAGTTCTTC; V gene: TRBV13; clone size: NA; D gene: TRBD2; J gene: TRBJ2-1
CDR3 protein: CSASSRDSIFRRIPNTGELFF; CDR3 DNA: TGCAGTGCTAGCTCCCGGGACAGCATTTTTAGACGAATCCCGAACACCGGGGAGCTGTTTTTT; V gene: TRBV20-1; clone size: few; D gene: TRBD1; J gene: TRBJ2-2
CDR3 protein: CAWSVLGWAGYTF; CDR3 DNA: TGTGCCTGGAGTGTACTCGGTTGGGCTGGCTACACCTTC; V gene: TRBV30; clone size: NA; D gene: NA; J gene: TRBJ1-2
CDR3 protein: CASSSGGLTYEQYF; CDR3 DNA: TGTGCCAGCAGTTCCGGTGGGCTCACCTACGAGCAGTACTTC; V gene: TRBV28; clone size: many; D gene: NA; J gene: TRBJ2-7
CDR3 protein: CASRPDREGTEAFF; CDR3 DNA: TGTGCCAGCAGACCGGACAGGGAGGGCACTGAAGCTTTCTTT; V gene: TRBV28; clone size: many; D gene: TRBD1; J gene: TRBJ1-1
CDR3 protein: CATSDKGQGVLFF; CDR3 DNA: TGTGCCACCAGTGACAAGGGACAGGGGGTGTTGTTCTTC; V gene: TRBV24-1; clone size: NA; D gene: TRBD1; J gene: TRBJ2-1
CDR3 protein: CASSLAQGADTQYF; CDR3 DNA: TGTGCCAGCAGCTTAGCACAGGGCGCAGATACGCAGTATTTT; V gene: TRBV7-2; clone size: many; D gene: NA; J gene: TRBJ2-3
CDR3 protein: CASSTSGPHNEQFF; CDR3 DNA: TGTGCCAGCTCGACTAGCGGACCGCACAATGAGCAGTTCTTC; V gene: TRBV18; clone size: many; D gene: TRBD2; J gene: TRBJ2-1
CDR3 protein: CSARDTGTANTEAFF; CDR3 DNA: TGCAGTGCTAGAGATACCGGGACGGCGAACACTGAAGCTTTCTTT; V gene: TRBV20-1; clone size: many; D gene: NA; J gene: TRBJ1-1
CDR3 protein: CASSLDLAGGSYNEQFF; CDR3 DNA: TGCGCCAGCAGCTTGGATCTAGCGGGGGGCTCCTACAATGAGCAGTTCTTC; V gene: TRBV5-1; clone size: NA; D gene: TRBD2; J gene: TRBJ2-1
CDR3 protein: CASSMDRGGSDTQYF; CDR3 DNA: TGTGCCAGTAGCATGGACAGGGGCGGATCAGATACGCAGTATTTT; V gene: TRBV19; clone size: few; D gene: TRBD1; J gene: TRBJ2-3
CDR3 protein: CASSIDRDRGRGPAGYTF; CDR3 DNA: TGTGCCAGTAGTATAGACCGGGACAGGGGGCGCGGCCCTGCTGGCTACACCTTC; V gene: TRBV19; clone size: few; D gene: TRBD1; J gene: TRBJ1-2
CDR3 protein: CASSEALPTSFEQYF; CDR3 DNA: TGTGCCAGCAGTGAAGCGCTTCCAACTAGCTTCGAGCAGTACTTC; V gene: TRBV2; clone size: many; D gene: NA; J gene: TRBJ2-7
CDR3 protein: CASSTGTEQYF; CDR3 DNA: TGTGCCAGCAGCACGGGAACCGAGCAGTACTTC; V gene: TRBV27; clone size: many; D gene: NA; J gene: TRBJ2-7
CDR3 protein: CASSSRGGLGTGELFF; CDR3 DNA: TGTGCCAGCAGCTCCCGAGGAGGGTTGGGCACCGGGGAGCTGTTTTTT; V gene: TRBV14; clone size: NA; D gene: NA; J gene: TRBJ2-2
CDR3 protein: CASSEGELRTYEQYF; CDR3 DNA: TGTGCCAGCAGTGAGGGGGAGTTGAGGACATACGAGCAGTACTTC; V gene: TRBV2; clone size: many; D gene: NA; J gene: TRBJ2-7
CDR3 protein: CASSIQGFGEKLFF; CDR3 DNA: TGTGCCAGCAGCATACAGGGCTTTGGGGAAAAACTGTTTTTT; V gene: TRBV7-8; clone size: NA; D gene: NA; J gene: TRBJ1-4
CDR3 protein: CASSPRQAFYGYTF; CDR3 DNA: TGTGCCAGCAGCCCGAGACAGGCATTCTATGGCTACACCTTC; V gene: TRBV27; clone size: NA; D gene: NA; J gene: TRBJ1-2
CDR3 protein: CASSVLGRGLSEQYF; CDR3 DNA: TGTGCCAGCAGTGTTCTAGGCAGGGGGCTATCCGAGCAGTACTTC; V gene: TRBV2; clone size: many; D gene: TRBD1; J gene: TRBJ2-7
CDR3 protein: CSVDSDTGANVLTF; CDR3 DNA: TGCAGCGTTGATTCGGACACTGGGGCCAACGTCCTGACTTTC; V gene: TRBV29-1; clone size: NA; D gene: NA; J gene: TRBJ2-6
CDR3 protein: CASSRGRGQGNSYEQYF; CDR3 DNA: TGTGCCAGCTCACGGGGGCGGGGGCAAGGGAACTCCTACGAGCAGTACTTC; V gene: TRBV27; clone size: once; D gene: NA; J gene: TRBJ2-7
CDR3 protein: CAVSPGWDEQYF; CDR3 DNA: TGTGCCGTCTCCCCGGGGTGGGACGAGCAGTACTTC; V gene: TRBV2; clone size: many; D gene: NA; J gene: TRBJ2-7
CDR3 protein: CASSRELGNTIYF; CDR3 DNA: TGCGCCAGCAGCCGTGAACTTGGAAACACCATATATTTT; V gene: TRBV5-1; clone size: NA; D gene: NA; J gene: TRBJ1-3
CDR3 protein: CASSQAGTSYEQYF; CDR3 DNA: TGTGCCAGCAGCCAAGCCGGAACTTCCTACGAGCAGTACTTC; V gene: TRBV3-1; clone size: NA; D gene: NA; J gene: TRBJ2-7
CDR3 protein: CASSLPSGHTEAFF; CDR3 DNA: TGTGCCAGCAGTTTACCCTCGGGACACACTGAAGCTTTCTTT; V gene: TRBV28; clone size: many; D gene: NA; J gene: TRBJ1-1
CDR3 protein: CASSFSLAKGEQFF; CDR3 DNA: TGTGCCAGCAGCTTCAGTCTAGCGAAGGGTGAGCAGTTCTTC; V gene: TRBV11-2; clone size: many; D gene: NA; J gene: TRBJ2-1
CDR3 protein: CPSSLVPNNEQFF; CDR3 DNA: TGTCCCAGCAGTTTAGTCCCCAACAATGAGCAGTTCTTC; V gene: TRBV12-3/TRBV12-4; clone size: NA; D gene: NA; J gene: TRBJ2-1